This entry concerns a single TCR beta chain. Antigen: not known. The entry originates in a study of T cell responses to AZD1222 COVID-19 vaccine. Study conclusions and caveats: White British ancestry dominated among donors, who included more females, and clonal diversity was possibly underestimated. Spike-specific TCR breadth and depth grew following two AZD1222 doses. Unmutated variant regions reportedly attract nearly half of all spike-specific TCRs.

Some clones are missing from TCRdb's copy, which holds only in-frame ones; the method was immunoSEQ multiplex PCR. Among about 120,000 clones listed, about 90% were seen once. The CDR3 has 16 amino acids. After removal of 6 bases from V and 1 base from J, the junction contained 7 bases not matched to a gene. The germline V gene encodes CDR1 WNHNN and CDR2 SYGVQD (reference sequence). This chain joins TRBV10-1 and TRBJ2-3; 10 positions match TRBD1. The clonotype comes from an adult in good health. The sequences come from peripheral blood, collected on day 0 of AZD1222 vaccination. The CDR3 region has the DNA TGCGCCAGCAGATGGGTCGGGACAGGGGGCACAGATACGCAGTATTTT. It yields the protein CASRWVGTGGTDTQYF.